Detailed here is one T cell receptor beta chain. Libraries were prepared by immunoSEQ multiplex PCR; TCRdb keeps only in-frame clonotypes and omits some of them. The sample yields about 120,000 clones, about 85% seen once. The data derive from a study of T cell responses to AZD1222 COVID-19 vaccine. The receptor comes from an adult who received the AZD1222 COVID-19 vaccine. The source material was peripheral blood, sampled 28 days after the second AZD1222 dose.

The CDR3 region has the DNA TGTGCCAGCAGACCTGGACTGCAGAACACTGAAGCTTTCTTT. It specifies CASRPGLQNTEAFF. The rearrangement links TRBV9 to TRBJ1-1; no definite D call. Germline V gives CDR1 SGDLS, CDR2 YYNGEE. The CDR3 is made up of 14 amino acids. Trimming left V 5 bases short and J 1 base short, with 12 bases between.